These T cell receptor beta chains were read from a single sample in a study of blood T cell repertoires in COVID-19. Data came from immunoSEQ multiplex PCR; TCRdb stores just in-frame clones and leaves some out. The sample includes roughly 250,000 clones, around 89% of them seen just once. The sample comprised PBMCs or T cells enriched from blood (not recorded which). These TCRs come from a young woman who had recovered from COVID-19. CDR3s include the opening cysteine and the closing phenylalanine or tryptophan. The D gene is left open where the match is weak. For some rows the clone size is stated as once, few or many, or as a class when expanded; others skip it.

D,size,J,V,CDR3,DNA
-,-,TRBJ2-2,TRBV5-1,CASSRETGELFF,TGCGCCAGCAGCCGGGAAACCGGGGAGCTGTTTTTT
TRBD2,-,TRBJ2-7,TRBV10-2,CASSEPSGGAYEQYF,TGCGCCAGCAGTGAACCTAGCGGGGGGGCATACGAGCAGTACTTC
-,-,TRBJ2-7,TRBV28,CASRQGIYEQYF,TGTGCCAGCAGACAGGGAATCTACGAGCAGTACTTC
-,-,TRBJ2-6,TRBV6-5,CASSHNRAGANVLTF,TGTGCCAGCAGCCATAACAGGGCTGGGGCCAACGTCCTGACTTTC
TRBD1,-,TRBJ1-2,TRBV15,CATSRDLDRVEGYTF,TGTGCCACCAGCAGAGATTTGGACAGGGTTGAGGGCTACACCTTC
-,-,TRBJ1-1,TRBV27,CASRVGGNTEAFF,TGTGCCAGCAGAGTAGGGGGGAACACTGAAGCTTTCTTT
-,-,TRBJ1-1,TRBV7-9,CASSLEGRSGAFF,TGTGCCAGCAGCTTAGAGGGGCGGTCGGGTGCTTTCTTT
TRBD1,-,TRBJ2-7,TRBV2,CASGTGSTYEQYF,TGTGCCAGCGGGACAGGGAGTACCTACGAGCAGTACTTC
TRBD2,-,TRBJ2-5,TRBV6-5,CASSSKSGGAQETQYF,TGTGCCAGCAGTTCCAAGAGCGGGGGGGCCCAGGAGACCCAGTACTTC
TRBD1,-,TRBJ1-1,TRBV10-3,CAISGQGSNTEAFF,TGTGCCATCAGTGGACAGGGATCGAACACTGAAGCTTTCTTT
TRBD1,-,TRBJ2-2,TRBV30,CAWSKGDRGQSGELFF,TGTGCCTGGAGTAAAGGGGACAGGGGGCAGTCCGGGGAGCTGTTTTTT
TRBD1,-,TRBJ2-2,TRBV9,CASSPQGAGELFF,TGTGCCAGCAGCCCCCAGGGGGCCGGGGAGCTGTTTTTT
-,-,TRBJ1-5,TRBV11-2,CASSSTLNFPQHF,TGTGCCAGCAGCTCAACCCTCAACTTTCCCCAGCATTTT
-,-,TRBJ1-2,TRBV6-1,CASSEARGGNYGYTF,TGTGCCAGCAGTGAAGCGCGGGGAGGCAACTATGGCTACACCTTC
TRBD1,-,TRBJ1-1,TRBV2,CASKSLPNRGKVTEAFF,TGTGCCAGCAAATCACTTCCGAACAGGGGTAAGGTCACTGAAGCTTTCTTT
-,-,TRBJ1-1,TRBV12-3/TRBV12-4,CASSLLENTEAFF,TGTGCCAGCAGTTTATTAGAGAACACTGAAGCTTTCTTT
-,-,TRBJ2-7,TRBV15,CATSRDPGHSYEQYF,TGTGCCACCAGCAGAGATCCCGGTCACTCCTACGAGCAGTACTTC
TRBD1,-,TRBJ2-1,TRBV28,CAIGQGARSEQFF,TGTGCTATCGGACAGGGGGCGAGAAGTGAGCAGTTCTTC
-,-,TRBJ2-7,TRBV11-2,CASSFLGGNEQYF,TGTGCCAGCAGCTTTTTGGGGGGAAACGAGCAGTACTTC
TRBD1,once,TRBJ2-3,TRBV28,CASSLDRSTDTQYF,TGTGCCAGCAGTTTGGACAGGAGCACAGATACGCAGTATTTT
TRBD2,-,TRBJ2-6,TRBV5-4,CAAGAGANVLTF,TGTGCGGCGGGGGCTGGGGCCAACGTCCTGACTTTC
TRBD1,-,TRBJ1-4,TRBV7-9,CASSFQGAGEKLFF,TGTGCCAGCAGCTTTCAGGGGGCGGGGGAAAAACTGTTTTTT
-,-,TRBJ2-5,TRBV27,CASSFQGGQETQYF,TGTGCCAGCAGCTTCCAAGGGGGCCAAGAGACCCAGTACTTC
TRBD2,-,TRBJ2-5,TRBV3-1/TRBV3-2,CASSFTSEQTQYF,TGTGCCAGCAGCTTTACTAGCGAACAGACCCAGTACTTC
-,-,TRBJ2-5,TRBV7-9,CASSFESETQYF,TGTGCCAGCAGCTTTGAGTCGGAGACCCAGTACTTC
TRBD1,-,TRBJ2-7,TRBV7-2,CASSSPGTAAYEQYF,TGTGCCAGCAGCTCCCCAGGGACAGCAGCCTACGAGCAGTACTTC